The table lists the clone carrying this T cell receptor (beta chain) with a few counts. Its antigen is unknown. A second PCR, run for about 7 to 11 cycles, used a sample-barcoded 5' primer plus a J-beta primer mix. Carrying 12 random nucleotides, a template-switch adaptor labeled each individual cDNA molecule. Via MiXCR, TCRdb re-called the 5' RACE reads, giving one row per CDR3 protein. The profile shows roughly 1,000,000 distinct CDR3 sequences, approximately 25% of them singletons. Germline V CDR1 and CDR2: SGHRS, YFSETQ. The CDR3 consists of 13 residues. Trimming pared 4 bases from V and 6 bases from J, leaving 14 bases between. This record comes from a study of blood T cells in healthy people across ages. Study conclusions and caveats: In older individuals, TCR beta diversity per million T cells was lower, falling roughly linearly with age.

The data were also submitted as part of a second study, on T cells of mothers and their children. As that study records: Slightly higher, non-significant overlap characterized related mother-child pairs relative to unrelated pairs.

The chain combines TRBV5-1 with TRBJ2-7; D unclear. The TCR comes from a girl aged 2-15 years in good health. The sample taken for sequencing was blood. CDR3 nucleotide sequence: TGCGCCAGCAGCGTTGGTGGGCAAACCGAGCAGTACTTC. As protein: CASSVGGQTEQYF.